This T cell receptor beta chain was retrieved from a study of T cells in Graves' hyperthyroidism and ophthalmopathy. The CDR3 consists of 17 residues. Trimming removed 4 bases from V and 1 base from J, with 19 bases in between. From germline, CDR1 is SGDLS and CDR2 YYNGEE. The PBMCs were sourced from fresh peripheral blood (about 9.7 ml). Researchers amplified the TCR beta CDR3 regions from RNA transcripts. With the HTBI primer set, the TCR CDR3 went through a first round of RT-PCR. TCRdb used MiXCR to reprocess the multiplex PCR reads, holding one entry per CDR3 protein. In the table there are 640,000 or so distinct CDR3 sequences, 14% of which are singletons. The table lists this clonotype with a few counts.

Sequenced: blood. The receptor was isolated from a woman younger than 30 with Graves' ophthalmopathy. The rearrangement uses TRBV9 and TRBJ2-3, with D possibly matching TRBD2 (8 bases). This CDR3 reads CASSPGGGTSRTDTQYF. In DNA, the CDR3 is TGTGCCAGCAGCCCAGGGGGTGGGACTAGTCGCACAGATACGCAGTATTTT.